The 8 T cell receptor beta chains reported below all come from one sample, sequenced in a study of T cell responses to AZD1222 COVID-19 vaccine. Sequencing used immunoSEQ multiplex PCR; TCRdb keeps in-frame clones, though not all of them. This sample yields 95,000 to 150,000 clones, of which around 89% are seen a single time; 3.1% belongs to the top ten. Source: peripheral blood, taken on day 0 of AZD1222 vaccination. All receptors derive from an adult in good health.

The rearrangement uses TRBV7-3 and TRBJ2-3, with unresolved D. V dropped 0 bases and J dropped 2 bases, with 12 bases sitting between them. Looked up from germline, CDR1 is SGHTA and CDR2 is FQGTGA. This CDR3 is built from 16 residues. The CDR3 sequence: CASSLTGLGPTDTQYF. For the CDR3, the DNA is TGTGCCAGCAGCTTAACAGGTTTGGGTCCCACAGATACGCAGTATTTT.

The J gene is TRBJ1-6, the V gene TRBV2; D gene ambiguous. Trimming took off 2 bases at V and 3 bases at J, with 8 bases between the two ends. The CDR3 totals 15 residues. Germline CDR1 is SNHLY and CDR2 is FYNNEI. The CDR3 loop reads CASSELPSYNSPLHF. CDR3 sequence (DNA): TGTGCCAGCAGTGAATTGCCCAGCTATAATTCACCCCTCCACTTT. Using reference TRBV2 and TRBJ1-6 for the parts outside the CDR3, the full variable domain is EPEVTQTPSHQVTQMGQEVILRCVPISNHLYFYWYRQILGQKVEFLVSFYNNEISEKSEIFDDQFSVERPDGSNFTLKIRSTKLEDSAMYFCASSELPSYNSPLHFGNGTRLTVT.

This clone showed up just once. The chain joins TRBV7-9 to TRBJ1-4; 7 bases match TRBD1. In germline, CDR1 is SEHNR, CDR2 FQNEAQ (reference sequence). The CDR3 is made up of 15 amino acids. J lost 8 bases, V lost 2 bases, and 8 bases had no gene match. The CDR3 sequence is CASSLISGGYEKLFF. In DNA, the CDR3 is TGTGCCAGCAGCTTAATTTCAGGGGGTTACGAAAAACTGTTTTTT.

This clone was observed a handful of times. The CDR3 protein is CASSTGRRGYEQYF. CDR3 DNA sequence: TGTGCCAGCAGTACGGGGCGCCGAGGCTACGAGCAGTACTTC. This chain uses TRBV6-5 with TRBJ2-7, with D possibly being TRBD1 or TRBD2 (5 bases each). Trimming left V 5 bases short and J 3 bases short, with 14 bases between. CDR3 length equals 14 residues. Germline V gene data show CDR1 as MNHEY and CDR2 as SVGAGI.

This clone was counted only a few times. The chain recombines TRBV30 with TRBJ1-4; D is perhaps TRBD1 (5 bases). V lost 6 bases, J lost 8 bases, and 19 bases lay in between. Germline-derived CDR1 and CDR2 are GTSNPN and SVGIG (reference sequence). The CDR3 sequence is 14 residues long. The CDR3 reads CACEGARGIEKLFF. The CDR3 bases are TGTGCCTGTGAAGGGGCGCGGGGAATAGAAAAACTGTTTTTT. Looking up the rest from reference TRBV30 and TRBJ1-4 gives the full variable domain: SQTIHQWPATLVQPVGSPLSLECTVEGTSNPNLYWYRQAAGRGLQLLFYSVGIGQISSEVPQNLSASRPQDRQFILSSKKLLLSDSGFYLCACEGARGIEKLFFGSGTQLSVL.

The chain joins TRBV27 to TRBJ2-7; D possibly matches TRBD1 or TRBD2 (5 bases each). CDR3 length: 18 amino acids. From germline, CDR1 is MNHEY and CDR2 SMNVEV (reference sequence). Trimming left V 6 bases short and J 3 bases short, with 27 bases between. CDR3 coding DNA: TGTGCCAGCAGCCCAGAGGGGTTAGGGGACCGTTCCTTCTACGAGCAGTACTTC. Protein product: CASSPEGLGDRSFYEQYF.

The J gene is TRBJ1-4, the V gene TRBV30; D uncertain. The V end was cut by 4 bases, the J end by 8 bases, with 11 bases between. CDR1 GTSNPN and CDR2 SVGIG come from the germline V gene (reference sequence). This CDR3 is 12 amino acids long. Here the CDR3 DNA reads TGTGCCTGGAATAGGGTATACGAAAAACTGTTTTTT. Translating it yields CAWNRVYEKLFF.

V usage is TRBV19 and J usage is TRBJ1-1; a possible D gene is TRBD1 (5 bases). V lost 9 bases, J lost 11 bases, and 16 bases lay in between. The CDR3 sequence is 11 residues long. The germline CDR1 and CDR2 sequences are LNHDA and SQIVND (reference sequence). CDR3 amino acids: CASLEGSGAFF. In nucleotides, the CDR3 is TGTGCCAGCCTCGAGGGGTCAGGTGCTTTCTTT.